This T cell receptor (beta chain) was retrieved from a study of blood T cell repertoires in COVID-19. Overall study: Samples representing acute and convalescent COVID-19 were sourced from the United States, Italy and Spain. PBMCs, B-cell-depleted T cells, or T cells provided the cDNA or gDNA that made up the material.

Source study methods: From reference gene primer amplification, estimates of nucleated cell counts were derived. Sequencing used immunoSEQ multiplex PCR; TCRdb keeps in-frame clones, though not all of them. V, J and clone size derive from that table, while D and trimming were established from the DNA sequence. Of 90,000 or so clones in the sample, around 90% were seen once. The CDR3 covers 15 residues. V was pared by 5 bases and J by 4 bases, with 9 bases of the junction left unmatched. Germline assignment: CDR1 SNHLY and CDR2 FYNNEI. The specimen sequenced was peripheral blood. This chain uses TRBV2 with TRBJ1-1, with 8 bases that match TRBD1. The clonotype originates from a woman between 70 and 85 years old with acute or convalescent COVID-19. CDR3 DNA sequence: TGTGCCAGCAGTAGCGGACAGGGTAGAGGCACTGAAGCTTTCTTT. It translates to CASSSGQGRGTEAFF.